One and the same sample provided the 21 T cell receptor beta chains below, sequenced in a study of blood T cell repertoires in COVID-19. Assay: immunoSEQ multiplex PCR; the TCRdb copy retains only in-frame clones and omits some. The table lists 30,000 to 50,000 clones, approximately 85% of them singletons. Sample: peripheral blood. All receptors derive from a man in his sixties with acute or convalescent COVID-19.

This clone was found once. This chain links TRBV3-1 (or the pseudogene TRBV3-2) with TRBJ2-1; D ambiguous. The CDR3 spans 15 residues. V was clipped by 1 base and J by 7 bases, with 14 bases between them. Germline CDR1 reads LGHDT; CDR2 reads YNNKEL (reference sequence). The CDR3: CASSQVLSTRNEQFF. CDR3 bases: TGTGCCAGCAGCCAAGTGCTTTCAACCAGGAATGAGCAGTTCTTC.

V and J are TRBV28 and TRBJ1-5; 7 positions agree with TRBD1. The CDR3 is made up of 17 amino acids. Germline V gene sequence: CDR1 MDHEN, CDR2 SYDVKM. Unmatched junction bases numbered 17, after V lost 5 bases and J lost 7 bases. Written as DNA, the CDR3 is TGTGCCAGCAGTAAACTCACTGGACAGGCCATCAGGCAGCCCCAGCATTTT. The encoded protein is CASSKLTGQAIRQPQHF.

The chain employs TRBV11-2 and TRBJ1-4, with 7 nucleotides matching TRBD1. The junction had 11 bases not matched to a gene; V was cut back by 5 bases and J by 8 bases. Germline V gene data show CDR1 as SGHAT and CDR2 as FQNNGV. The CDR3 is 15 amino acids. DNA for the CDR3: TGTGCCAGCAGCCCAAGGGACAGCCAGCCGGAAAAACTGTTTTTT. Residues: CASSPRDSQPEKLFF.

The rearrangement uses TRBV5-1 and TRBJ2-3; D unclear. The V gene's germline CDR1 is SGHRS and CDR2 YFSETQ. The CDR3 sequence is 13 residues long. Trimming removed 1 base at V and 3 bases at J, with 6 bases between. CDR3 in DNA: TGCGCCAGCAGCTTGACACCGACAGATACGCAGTATTTT. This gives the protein CASSLTPTDTQYF.

The CDR3 loop reads CAISVTGYGYTF. The CDR3, as DNA: TGTGCCATCAGTGTGACAGGGTACGGCTACACCTTC. The chain combines TRBV10-3 with TRBJ1-2, with TRBD1 matching over 7 bases. The V and J ends lost 4 bases and 8 bases, in that order; junction bases with no gene match: 4. Germline loops: CDR1 ENHRY, CDR2 SYGVKD. CDR3 length: 12 amino acids.

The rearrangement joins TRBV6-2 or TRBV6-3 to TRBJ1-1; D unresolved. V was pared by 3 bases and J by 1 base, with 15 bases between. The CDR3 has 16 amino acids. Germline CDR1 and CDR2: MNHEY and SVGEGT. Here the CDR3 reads CASSYGGAGWNTEAFF. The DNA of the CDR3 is TGTGCCAGCAGTTATGGTGGCGCCGGGTGGAACACTGAAGCTTTCTTT.

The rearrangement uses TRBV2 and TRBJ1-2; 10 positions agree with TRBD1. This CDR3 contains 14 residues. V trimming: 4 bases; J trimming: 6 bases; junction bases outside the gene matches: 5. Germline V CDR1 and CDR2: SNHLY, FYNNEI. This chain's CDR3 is CASSGTGGKNGYTF. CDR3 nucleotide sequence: TGTGCCAGCAGTGGGACAGGGGGTAAGAATGGCTACACCTTC.

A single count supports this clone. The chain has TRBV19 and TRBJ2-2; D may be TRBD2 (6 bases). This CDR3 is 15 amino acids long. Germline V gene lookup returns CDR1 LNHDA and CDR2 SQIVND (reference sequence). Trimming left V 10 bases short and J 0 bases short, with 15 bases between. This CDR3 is CATAPGEANTGELFF. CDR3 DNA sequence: TGTGCCACCGCCCCGGGAGAAGCGAACACCGGGGAGCTGTTTTTT.

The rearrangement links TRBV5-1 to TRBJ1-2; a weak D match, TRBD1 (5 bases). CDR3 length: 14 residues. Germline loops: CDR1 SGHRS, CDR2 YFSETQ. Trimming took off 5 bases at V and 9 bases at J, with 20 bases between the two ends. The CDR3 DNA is TGCGCCAGCAGAGGGGAGGGGACTGGGGCCAGCTACACCTTC. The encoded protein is CASRGEGTGASYTF.

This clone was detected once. CDR3 bases: TGTGCCTGGAGACGGGAGTCCTACGAGCAGTACTTC. It codes for CAWRRESYEQYF. The chain couples TRBV30 to TRBJ2-7; TRBD2 might be the D (6 bases). The V end was cut by 3 bases, the J end by 1 base, with 7 bases between. CDR3 size: 12 residues. The germline gives CDR1 GTSNPN, CDR2 SVGIG (reference sequence).

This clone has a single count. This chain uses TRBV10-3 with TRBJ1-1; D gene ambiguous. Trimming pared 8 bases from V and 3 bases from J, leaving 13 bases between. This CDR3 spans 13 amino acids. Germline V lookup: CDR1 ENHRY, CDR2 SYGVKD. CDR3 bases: TGTGCCATCCGGAGCCTGGAGGACACTGAAGCTTTCTTT. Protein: CAIRSLEDTEAFF.

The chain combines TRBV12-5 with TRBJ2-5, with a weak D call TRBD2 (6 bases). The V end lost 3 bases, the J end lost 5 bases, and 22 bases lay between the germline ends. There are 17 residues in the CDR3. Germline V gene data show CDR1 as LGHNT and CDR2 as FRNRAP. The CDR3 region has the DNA TGTGCTAGTGGTTTAGGAGGGGTAGCGGACCCGGGGGAGACCCAGTACTTC. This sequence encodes CASGLGGVADPGETQYF.

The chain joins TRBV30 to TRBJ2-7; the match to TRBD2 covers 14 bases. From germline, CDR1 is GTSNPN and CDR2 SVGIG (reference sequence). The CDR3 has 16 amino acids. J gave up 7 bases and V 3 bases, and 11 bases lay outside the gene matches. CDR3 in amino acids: CAWSTSQTSGRGEQYF. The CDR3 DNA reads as TGTGCCTGGAGCACATCTCAGACTAGCGGGAGGGGGGAGCAGTACTTC. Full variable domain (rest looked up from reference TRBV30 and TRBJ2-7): SQTIHQWPATLVQPVGSPLSLECTVEGTSNPNLYWYRQAAGRGLQLLFYSVGIGQISSEVPQNLSASRPQDRQFILSSKKLLLSDSGFYLCAWSTSQTSGRGEQYFGPGTRLTVT.

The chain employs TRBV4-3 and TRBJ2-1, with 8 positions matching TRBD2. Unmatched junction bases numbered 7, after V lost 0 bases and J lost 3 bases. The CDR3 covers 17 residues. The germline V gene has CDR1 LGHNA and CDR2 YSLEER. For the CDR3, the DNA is TGCGCCAGCAGCCAAGAGGGACTAGGACAAGGCTACAATGAGCAGTTCTTC. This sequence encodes CASSQEGLGQGYNEQFF.

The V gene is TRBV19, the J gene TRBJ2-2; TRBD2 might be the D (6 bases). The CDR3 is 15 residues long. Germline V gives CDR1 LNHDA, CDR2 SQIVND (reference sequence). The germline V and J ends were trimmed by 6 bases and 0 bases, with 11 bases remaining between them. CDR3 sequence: CASRGGAPNTGELFF. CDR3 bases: TGTGCCAGTAGAGGAGGGGCACCGAACACCGGGGAGCTGTTTTTT.

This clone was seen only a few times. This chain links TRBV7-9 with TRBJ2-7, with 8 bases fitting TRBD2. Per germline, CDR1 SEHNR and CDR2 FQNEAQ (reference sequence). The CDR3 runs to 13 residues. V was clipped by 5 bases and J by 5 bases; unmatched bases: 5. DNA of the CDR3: TGTGCCAGCAGCCGGACTAGCCCCCACGAGCAGTACTTC. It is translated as CASSRTSPHEQYF.

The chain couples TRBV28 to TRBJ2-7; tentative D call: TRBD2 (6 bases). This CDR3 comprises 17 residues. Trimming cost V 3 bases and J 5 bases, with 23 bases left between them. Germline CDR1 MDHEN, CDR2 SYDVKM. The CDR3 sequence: CASSFRLARPLSHEQYF. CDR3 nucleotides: TGTGCCAGCAGTTTTCGGCTAGCGCGCCCTCTTTCTCACGAGCAGTACTTC.

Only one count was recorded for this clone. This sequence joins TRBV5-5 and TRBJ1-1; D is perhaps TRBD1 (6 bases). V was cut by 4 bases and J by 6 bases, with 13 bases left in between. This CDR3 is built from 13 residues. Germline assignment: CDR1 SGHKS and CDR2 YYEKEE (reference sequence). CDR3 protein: CASSPQGTSEAFF. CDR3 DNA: TGTGCCAGCAGCCCACAGGGAACTTCTGAAGCTTTCTTT.

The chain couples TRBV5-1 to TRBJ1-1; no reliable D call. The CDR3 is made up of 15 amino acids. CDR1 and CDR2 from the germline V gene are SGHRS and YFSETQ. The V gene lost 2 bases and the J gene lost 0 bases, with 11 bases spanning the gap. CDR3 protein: CASSFSRGVNTEAFF. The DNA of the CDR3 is TGCGCCAGCAGCTTTAGTAGAGGAGTGAACACTGAAGCTTTCTTT.

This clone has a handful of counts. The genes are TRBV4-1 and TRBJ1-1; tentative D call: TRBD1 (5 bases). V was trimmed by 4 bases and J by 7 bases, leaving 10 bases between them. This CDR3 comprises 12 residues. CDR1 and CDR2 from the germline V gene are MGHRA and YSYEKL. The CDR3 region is CASSRSDSEAFF. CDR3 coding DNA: TGCGCCAGCAGCCGGAGCGACAGTGAAGCTTTCTTT.

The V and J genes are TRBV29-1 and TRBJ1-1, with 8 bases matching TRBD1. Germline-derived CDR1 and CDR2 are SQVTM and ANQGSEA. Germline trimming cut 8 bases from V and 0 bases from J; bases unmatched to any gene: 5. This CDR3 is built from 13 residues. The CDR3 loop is CSTRQGMNTEAFF. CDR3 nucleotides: TGCAGCACGCGACAGGGGATGAACACTGAAGCTTTCTTT.